The clone carrying this T cell receptor (beta chain) was seen once. This entry belongs to a study of OX40 agonist ivuxolimab in advanced cancers. Germline V gene data show CDR1 as MNHNY and CDR2 as SVGAGI (reference sequence). Trimming removed 2 bases from V and 3 bases from J, with 11 bases in between. The length of the CDR3 is 14 residues. Using immunoSEQ multiplex PCR, the repertoire was profiled, and TCRdb retains in-frame clones only, with some absent. The repertoire consists of tens of thousands of clones, with around 85% occurring once and the leading ten covering around 15%. This chain joins TRBV6-6 and TRBJ2-7; the D gene is possibly TRBD2 (6 bases). The material was CD4+ or CD8+ T cells sorted from blood, obtained in a trial of the OX40 agonist ivuxolimab. The receptor was derived from an adult with an advanced solid tumor such as melanoma, head and neck, liver or kidney cancer. The CDR3: CASSYRGSLYEQYF. CDR3 coding DNA: TGTGCCAGCAGTTACCGGGGGAGCCTCTACGAGCAGTACTTC.